Listed here are 30 T cell receptor beta chains from one sample, sequenced in a study of blood T cell repertoires in COVID-19 (TCRdb year 2020). Receptors were amplified or captured by the immunoSEQ multiplex PCR assay. Entries here come from immuneACCESS through TCRdb and include only in-frame sequences with V and J called. Some clones fail to appear in such tables; in the studies checked, an unresolved V gene covers under half of the shortfall, and the cause of the remainder is unknown. The sample contains 150,000 to 200,000 clones, almost 85% of them found a single time. The ten largest clones represent about 11% of the sample. Sequenced: PBMCs or T cells enriched from blood (not recorded which). Source of these receptors: a man aged 50 to 60 who had recovered from COVID-19.

This clone was picked up one time. This rearrangement joins TRBV19 to TRBJ2-1; 8 bases line up with TRBD1. The CDR3 runs to 16 residues. CDR1 LNHDA and CDR2 SQIVND come from the germline V gene (reference sequence). The J segment lost 4 bases and the V segment lost 2 bases, leaving 7 bases of the junction unmatched. The CDR3 sequence is CASSITGQGLYNEQFF. Here the CDR3 DNA reads TGTGCCAGTAGTATAACCGGACAGGGATTATACAATGAGCAGTTCTTC.

The chain recombines TRBV12-5 with TRBJ1-3; D is possibly TRBD1 (5 bases). This CDR3 has 16 amino acids. V lost 0 bases, J lost 5 bases, and 14 bases lay in between. Germline values: CDR1 LGHNT, CDR2 FRNRAP. For the CDR3, the DNA is TGTGCTAGTGGTTTGGTACGGTGGACACAGAGAAACACCATATATTTT. Translating gives CASGLVRWTQRNTIYF.

The chain couples TRBV3-1 (or the pseudogene TRBV3-2) to TRBJ2-2; D is undetermined. Germline values: CDR1 LGHDT, CDR2 YNNKEL (reference sequence). The germline V and J ends were trimmed by 5 bases and 11 bases, with 18 bases remaining between them. The CDR3 covers 14 residues. The CDR3 here is CASSVETTGSELFF. CDR3 in DNA: TGTGCCAGCAGCGTCGAGACCACCGGGTCCGAGCTGTTTTTT.

V gene TRBV11-3 combines with J gene TRBJ2-3; 10 bases line up with TRBD2. The V and J ends lost 1 base and 4 bases, in that order; junction bases with no gene match: 11. CDR1 is SGHNT, CDR2 YENEEA, per germline. This CDR3 has 18 amino acids. In DNA form, the CDR3 reads TGTGCCAGCAGCTTAGGGTCCCTCGCTAGCGGGGGCCCAGATACGCAGTATTTT. As protein: CASSLGSLASGGPDTQYF.

CDR3 amino acids: CAWSVTGGGQPQHF. As DNA, the CDR3 is TGTGCCTGGAGTGTAACAGGGGGAGGACAGCCCCAGCATTTT. This rearrangement joins TRBV30 to TRBJ1-5; 8 nucleotides match TRBD1. Per the germline V gene, CDR1 is GTSNPN and CDR2 is SVGIG (reference sequence). V trimming: 0 bases; J trimming: 7 bases; junction bases outside the gene matches: 5. CDR3 length equals 14 residues.

This chain uses TRBV9 with TRBJ2-7; D uncertain. The CDR3 is 14 amino acids. Trimming left V 7 bases short and J 4 bases short, with 18 bases between. CDR1 is SGDLS and CDR2 is YYNGEE in the germline V gene. The DNA of the CDR3 is TGTGCCAGCTCATGTAAGCCCCCTAAATACGAGCAGTACTTC. Its protein product is CASSCKPPKYEQYF.

This clone was seen only a few times. CDR3 in DNA: TGTGCCAGCAGTTTTGAGCGGGACTCCGATGGGGATGGCTACACCTTC. It yields the protein CASSFERDSDGDGYTF. The genes are TRBV2 and TRBJ1-2, with D possibly TRBD1 on 5 matching bases. This CDR3 contains 16 residues. V was cut by 5 bases and J by 6 bases, with 22 bases left in between. Germline CDR1 is SNHLY and CDR2 is FYNNEI.

The CDR3 protein is CASGPQAGELFF. The DNA of the CDR3 is TGTGCTAGTGGTCCTCAGGCCGGGGAGCTGTTTTTT. This rearrangement joins TRBV12-5 to TRBJ2-2, with D unclear. Deletions cut 5 bases from V and 6 bases from J, with 7 bases between. CDR1 is LGHNT and CDR2 is FRNRAP in the germline V gene. The CDR3 covers 12 residues.

This clone was seen only once. The chain uses TRBV4-2 and TRBJ2-7; D not certain. Trimming took off 0 bases at V and 3 bases at J, with 9 bases between the two ends. Germline CDR1 LGHNA, CDR2 YNFKEQ. There are 14 residues in the CDR3. CDR3 region: CASSQDLSVYEQYF. CDR3 coding DNA: TGTGCCAGCAGCCAAGATCTATCGGTCTACGAGCAGTACTTC.

The J gene is TRBJ2-7, the V gene TRBV25-1, with D perhaps matching TRBD2 (5 bases). V was trimmed by 4 bases and J by 2 bases, leaving 9 bases between them. Germline loops: CDR1 MGHDK, CDR2 SYGVNS. The CDR3 covers 13 residues. This CDR3 reads CASSADYTYEQYF. The CDR3 DNA reads TGTGCCAGCAGTGCTGACTATACCTACGAGCAGTACTTC.

This clone was seen once. The CDR3 is CASSPGRGGNQPQHF. CDR3 coding DNA: TGTGCCAGCTCACCGGGGAGGGGAGGCAATCAGCCCCAGCATTTT. The chain employs TRBV18 and TRBJ1-5, with a tentative D call TRBD1 (5 bases). Germline V CDR1 and CDR2: KGHSH, LQKENI. The CDR3 has 15 residues. V was cut by 3 bases and J by 2 bases, with 11 bases left in between.

The genes are TRBV29-1 and TRBJ1-1; a weak D match, TRBD1 (5 bases). Trimming took 6 bases from V and 3 from J, leaving 23 bases between them. The CDR3 sequence is 16 residues long. The germline V gene encodes CDR1 SQVTM and CDR2 ANQGSEA. The CDR3 nucleotides read TGCAGCGTCTGCCCTGGTTATGGGGCGGGGGACACTGAAGCTTTCTTT. Its translation: CSVCPGYGAGDTEAFF.

DNA of the CDR3: TGTGCCAGCAGCCAAGCCCCATCATCCGGGACTAGCGATTCGGTGGAGACCCAGTACTTC. Residues: CASSQAPSSGTSDSVETQYF. The rearrangement uses TRBV3-1 (or the pseudogene TRBV3-2) and TRBJ2-5; the match to TRBD2 covers 10 bases. Germline lookup yields CDR1 LGHDT and CDR2 YNNKEL (reference sequence). The CDR3 is made up of 20 amino acids. Trimming cost V 1 base and J 5 bases; bases outside gene matches: 19.

The V gene is TRBV7-3, the J gene TRBJ2-1; 8 nucleotides match TRBD1. The CDR3 loop spans 14 amino acids. V shed 5 bases, J shed 8 bases, and the junction held 8 bases outside the gene matches. In germline, CDR1 is SGHTA, CDR2 FQGTGA. The CDR3, as DNA: TGTGCCAGCAGCATTAGGGACAGGTCGGATGAGCAGTTCTTC. Amino acid sequence: CASSIRDRSDEQFF.

This rearrangement joins TRBV28 to TRBJ1-5; perhaps TRBD1 as D (5 bases). This CDR3 is 17 amino acids long. V dropped 4 bases and J dropped 6 bases, with 22 bases sitting between them. Germline V gives CDR1 MDHEN, CDR2 SYDVKM. CDR3 amino acids: CASSWGGGASYSQPQHF. CDR3 sequence (DNA): TGTGCCAGCAGTTGGGGGGGAGGGGCGTCTTACAGTCAGCCCCAGCATTTT.

J is TRBJ2-2 and V is TRBV11-2, with D maybe TRBD1 (5 bases). This CDR3 is built from 15 residues. Trimming took off 2 bases at V and 0 bases at J, with 7 bases between the two ends. Per the germline V gene, CDR1 is SGHAT and CDR2 is FQNNGV. CDR3 region: CASSLSRANTGELFF. The DNA for the CDR3 is TGTGCCAGCAGCTTAAGCAGGGCGAACACCGGGGAGCTGTTTTTT.

The chain carries TRBV19 and TRBJ2-1, with TRBD1 identical over 7 bases. With 3 bases clipped from V and 7 bases from J, the junction kept 9 bases outside the gene matches. Germline values: CDR1 LNHDA, CDR2 SQIVND (reference sequence). There are 15 residues in the CDR3. CDR3 loop: CASSITGVRINEQFF. For the CDR3, the DNA is TGTGCCAGTAGTATTACAGGGGTAAGGATAAATGAGCAGTTCTTC.

About this clone itself: A junction boundary mismatches the germline segment, possibly from a read error. The chain carries TRBV6-1 and TRBJ2-7, with 10 bases that match TRBD2. The germline CDR1 and CDR2 sequences are MNHNS and SASEGT. This CDR3 spans 12 amino acids. For the CDR3, the DNA is TGTGCCAGCAGTGAAGACCTAGCGGGAGCTCACTTC. Translating it yields CASSEDLAGAHF.

The V and J genes are TRBV4-2 and TRBJ1-1; 9 positions match TRBD1. The germline CDR1 and CDR2 sequences are LGHNA and YNFKEQ. The CDR3 length is 16 residues. V shed 4 bases, J shed 1 base, and the junction held 7 bases outside the gene matches. The CDR3 loop reads CASSPGTGRTNTEAFF. In DNA form, the CDR3 reads TGTGCCAGCAGCCCGGGGACAGGGAGAACGAACACTGAAGCTTTCTTT.

This sequence joins TRBV5-6 and TRBJ1-1; TRBD1 is a possible D gene (5 bases). CDR1 is SGHDT and CDR2 is YYEEEE in the germline V gene. This CDR3 region has 16 residues. V dropped 3 bases and J dropped 1 base, with 16 bases sitting between them. The CDR3 spells CASSSWGSHKNTEAFF. CDR3 sequence (DNA): TGTGCCAGCAGCTCCTGGGGCAGCCATAAGAACACTGAAGCTTTCTTT.

CDR3 loop: CASSWDRESEKLFF. CDR3 sequence (DNA): TGTGCCAGCAGCTGGGACAGGGAGTCTGAAAAACTGTTTTTT. The chain is built from TRBV5-4 and TRBJ1-4; 9 nucleotides match TRBD1. This CDR3 spans 14 amino acids. Trimming cost V 3 bases and J 7 bases; bases outside gene matches: 4. Germline-derived CDR1 and CDR2 are SGHNT and YYREEE (reference sequence).

The V and J genes are TRBV6-5 and TRBJ1-6; TRBD1 matches 7 bases. Germline values: CDR1 MNHEY, CDR2 SVGAGI. With V trimmed by 6 bases and J by 7 bases, 6 bases remained unmatched. The CDR3 covers 14 residues. This CDR3 is CASSPDRVNSPLHF. The CDR3, as DNA: TGTGCCAGCAGCCCCGACAGGGTGAATTCACCCCTCCACTTT.

The chain couples TRBV7-9 to TRBJ2-7, with 7 positions matching TRBD1. The germline V gene encodes CDR1 SEHNR and CDR2 FQNEAQ (reference sequence). CDR3 size: 16 residues. The V and J ends lost 4 bases and 3 bases, in that order; junction bases with no gene match: 12. In DNA, the CDR3 is TGTGCCAGCAGCTCCACCCGGGACAGAACCCTCTACGAGCAGTACTTC. It is translated as CASSSTRDRTLYEQYF.

This clone was seen just once. The chain has TRBV28 and TRBJ1-5, with 12 bases matching TRBD1. CDR3 length: 18 residues. After removal of 5 bases from V and 1 base from J, the junction contained 9 bases not matched to a gene. Germline V gene lookup returns CDR1 MDHEN and CDR2 SYDVKM. Here the CDR3 DNA reads TGTGCCAGCAGTCCCCCCGGGGGGACAGGGGGCAGCAATCAGCCCCAGCATTTT. Translation: CASSPPGGTGGSNQPQHF. Drawing the rest from reference TRBV28 and TRBJ1-5, the complete variable domain is DVKVTQSSRYLVKRTGEKVFLECVQDMDHENMFWYRQDPGLGLRLIYFSYDVKMKEKGDIPEGYSVSREKKERFSLILESASTNQTSMYLCASSPPGGTGGSNQPQHFGDGTRLSIL.

Regarding this clone: This sample also contains other DNA sequences that code for the same CDR3. The genes are TRBV7-3 and TRBJ1-3; D not certain. Germline CDR1 SGHTA, CDR2 FQGTGA. V was trimmed by 0 bases and J by 1 base, leaving 7 bases between them. This CDR3 has 15 amino acids. CDR3 residues: CASSLTGGSGNTIYF. The CDR3 DNA sequence: TGTGCCAGCAGCTTAACGGGCGGGTCTGGAAACACCATATATTTT. Variable domain in full (rest from reference TRBV7-3 and TRBJ1-3): GAGVSQTPSNKVTEKGKYVELRCDPISGHTALYWYRQSLGQGPEFLIYFQGTGAADDSGLPNDRFFAVRPEGSVSTLKIQRTERGDSAVYLCASSLTGGSGNTIYFGEGSWLTVV.

This chain connects TRBV4-2 to TRBJ2-5; 7 bases line up with TRBD2. V lost 0 bases to trimming and J lost 1 base; unmatched junction nucleotides: 8. The CDR3 contains 17 residues. From germline, CDR1 is LGHNA and CDR2 YNFKEQ. The chain's CDR3 is CASSQDGLADPQETQYF. In nucleotides, the CDR3 is TGTGCCAGCAGCCAAGATGGCCTAGCGGACCCCCAAGAGACCCAGTACTTC.

V is TRBV7-2 and J is TRBJ1-3, with D uncertain. CDR1 SGHTA and CDR2 FQGNSA come from the germline V gene. Between the trimmed V and J ends, which lost 4 bases and 6 bases, there was a span of 10 bases. The CDR3 length is 13 residues. The CDR3: CASSSIWSNTIYF. The CDR3 DNA reads TGTGCCAGCAGCTCTATTTGGTCAAACACCATATATTTT.

Note on this clone: Relative to the germline gene, one junction end is altered; a read error may explain this. The rearrangement uses TRBV7-7 and TRBJ2-7; 8 nucleotides line up with TRBD2. The CDR3 is 15 amino acids. Germline V lookup: CDR1 SSHAT, CDR2 FNYEAQ (reference sequence). The CDR3 nucleotides read TGTGCTAGCAGCCCCGCGAGCGGGAGCTCTCTCGAGCAGTACTTC. Protein: CASSPASGSSLEQYF. The entire variable domain, with the rest obtained from reference TRBV7-7 and TRBJ2-7, is as follows: GAGVSQSPRYKVTKRGQDVTLRCDPISSHATLYWYQQALGQGPEFLTYFNYEAQPDKSGLPSDRFSAERPEGSISTLTIQRTEQRDSAMYRCASSPASGSSLEQYFGPGTRLTVT.

The J gene is TRBJ1-2, the V gene TRBV6-6; D might be TRBD1 (5 bases). The V end was cut by 5 bases, the J end by 2 bases, with 15 bases between. Germline V gene data show CDR1 as MNHNY and CDR2 as SVGAGI (reference sequence). There are 15 residues in the CDR3. Here the CDR3 reads CASSPSRGTNYGYTF. The CDR3 DNA is TGTGCCAGCAGTCCCTCAAGGGGAACGAACTATGGCTACACCTTC.

This chain connects TRBV6-2 or TRBV6-3 to TRBJ2-1; TRBD2 aligns across 14 bases. The CDR3 runs 17 residues. With V trimmed by 5 bases and J by 0 bases, 3 bases remained unmatched. From germline, CDR1 is MNHEY and CDR2 SVGEGT. The CDR3 loop is CASSDGTSGSSYNEQFF. CDR3 nucleotide sequence: TGTGCCAGCAGTGACGGGACTAGCGGGAGCTCCTACAATGAGCAGTTCTTC.